Listed below are T cell receptor beta chains from one sample, sequenced in a study of breast tumors, draining lymph nodes, adjacent tissues. TCRdb passed the multiplex PCR reads through MiXCR, listing each CDR3 protein once. The sample lists about 200,000 distinct CDR3 sequences, around a third seen once, with about 4.5% in the top ten. Sequencing was performed on axillary lymph node tissue. These receptor sequences come from a female donor with breast cancer. Some clones in this sample may be carry-over from other donors' samples. Each CDR3 is given with its conserved first and last residue. The D gene is left open where the match is weak.

v_gene: TRBV18; d_gene: -; j_gene: TRBJ2-7; CDR3aa: CASSGSTYEQYF
v_gene: TRBV30; d_gene: TRBD1; j_gene: TRBJ1-2; CDR3aa: CAWRATNGTAYYYGYTF
v_gene: TRBV19; d_gene: TRBD2; j_gene: TRBJ2-2; CDR3aa: CASGLAGSGGELFF
v_gene: TRBV5-8; d_gene: -; j_gene: TRBJ2-7; CDR3aa: CASRGVRRPYEQYF
v_gene: TRBV10-3; d_gene: TRBD1; j_gene: TRBJ1-4; CDR3aa: CAISEGQGSEKLFF
v_gene: TRBV7-2; d_gene: -; j_gene: TRBJ2-2; CDR3aa: CASSLAYGGAGELLF
v_gene: TRBV5-8; d_gene: TRBD2; j_gene: TRBJ2-5; CDR3aa: CASSPTSGRTETQYF
v_gene: TRBV10-3; d_gene: TRBD2; j_gene: TRBJ2-5; CDR3aa: CAISDQGSGGHQETQYF
v_gene: TRBV2; d_gene: -; j_gene: TRBJ1-2; CDR3aa: CASKTSGEGYGYTF
v_gene: TRBV5-8; d_gene: -; j_gene: TRBJ2-2; CDR3aa: CASSLEQGIGELFF
v_gene: TRBV5-4; d_gene: -; j_gene: TRBJ2-2; CDR3aa: CASSQPGHLNTGELFF
v_gene: TRBV11-2; d_gene: TRBD2; j_gene: TRBJ2-7; CDR3aa: CASSRTSGRHEQYF
v_gene: TRBV20-1; d_gene: -; j_gene: TRBJ2-1; CDR3aa: CSAGGGAGEAWQFF
v_gene: TRBV10-1; d_gene: TRBD1; j_gene: TRBJ2-7; CDR3aa: CASSESPGQSNEQYF
v_gene: TRBV19; d_gene: -; j_gene: TRBJ1-6; CDR3aa: CASSTGTYNSPLHF
v_gene: TRBV10-3; d_gene: -; j_gene: TRBJ2-7; CDR3aa: CASEGYYEQYF
v_gene: TRBV15; d_gene: -; j_gene: TRBJ1-4; CDR3aa: CATSSYSSTNEKLFF
v_gene: TRBV9; d_gene: -; j_gene: TRBJ1-3; CDR3aa: CASSVDGVSGNTIYF
v_gene: TRBV10-3; d_gene: -; j_gene: TRBJ1-5; CDR3aa: CAISDGSSNQPQHF
v_gene: TRBV20-1; d_gene: -; j_gene: TRBJ1-5; CDR3aa: CSASRQGALSNQPQHF
v_gene: TRBV2; d_gene: TRBD2; j_gene: TRBJ2-7; CDR3aa: CASSGKAGASYEQYF
v_gene: TRBV10-2; d_gene: TRBD2; j_gene: TRBJ2-1; CDR3aa: CASRPLSGSSNEQFF
v_gene: TRBV19; d_gene: -; j_gene: TRBJ1-5; CDR3aa: CASSISVGNQPQHF
v_gene: TRBV25-1; d_gene: -; j_gene: TRBJ1-6; CDR3aa: CASSEPGTYNSPLHF
v_gene: TRBV28; d_gene: TRBD1; j_gene: TRBJ1-6; CDR3aa: CATRTGGHNSPLHF
v_gene: TRBV7-9; d_gene: TRBD2; j_gene: TRBJ2-3; CDR3aa: CASSQDRGSGGAYNEQYF
v_gene: TRBV28; d_gene: TRBD1; j_gene: TRBJ2-5; CDR3aa: CASAGGLTTQYF
v_gene: TRBV2; d_gene: -; j_gene: TRBJ1-5; CDR3aa: CATTSRDGEPQHF
v_gene: TRBV29-1; d_gene: TRBD1; j_gene: TRBJ2-6; CDR3aa: CSVDGTGNNVLTF
v_gene: TRBV7-2; d_gene: TRBD1; j_gene: TRBJ1-5; CDR3aa: CASSKGQGGGVEPQHF